The 22 T cell receptor beta chains below were found in one sample sequenced in a study of control samples from healthy donors and cancer patients. Assay: immunoSEQ multiplex PCR; the TCRdb copy retains only in-frame clones and omits some. The sample has 60,000 to 70,000 clones, more than 80% seen once. What was sequenced was PBMCs. These receptors were obtained from a woman between 45 and 65 years old with lung cancer.

The CDR3 nucleotides read TGTGCCAGTAGTAAAGGATATAACACTGAAGCTTTCTTT. It encodes CASSKGYNTEAFF. V gene TRBV19 combines with J gene TRBJ1-1; unclear D gene. The V end lost 4 bases, the J end lost 2 bases, and 8 bases lay between the germline ends. The germline CDR1 and CDR2 sequences are LNHDA and SQIVND (reference sequence). The CDR3 spans 13 residues.

The chain links TRBV7-9 to TRBJ2-6, with D possibly matching TRBD1 (6 bases). This CDR3 has 19 amino acids. CDR1 SEHNR and CDR2 FQNEAQ come from the germline V gene (reference sequence). Trimming removed 2 bases at V and 1 base at J, with 18 bases between. Here the CDR3 DNA reads TGTGCCAGCAGCTTAAGCGCAGGGGAAATAAAATCTGGGGCCAACGTCCTGACTTTC. This encodes CASSLSAGEIKSGANVLTF.

This rearrangement joins TRBV5-1 to TRBJ1-3, with D perhaps matching TRBD1 (6 bases). Looked up from germline, CDR1 is SGHRS and CDR2 is YFSETQ. Trimming cost V 3 bases and J 4 bases, with 17 bases left between them. The CDR3 extends over 16 amino acids. In DNA, the CDR3 is TGCGCCAGCAGCTCCGGGGGGACTACAGGGGGAAACACCATATATTTT. This translates into CASSSGGTTGGNTIYF.

This chain uses TRBV28 with TRBJ1-1; no firm D call. This CDR3 contains 14 residues. Deletions cut 6 bases from V and 0 bases from J, with 11 bases between. Germline CDR1 reads MDHEN; CDR2 reads SYDVKM. The CDR3, as DNA: TGTGCCAGCAGCTCGGACGGAATGAACACTGAAGCTTTCTTT. Protein sequence: CASSSDGMNTEAFF. Filled out from reference TRBV28 and TRBJ1-1, the complete variable domain reads DVKVTQSSRYLVKRTGEKVFLECVQDMDHENMFWYRQDPGLGLRLIYFSYDVKMKEKGDIPEGYSVSREKKERFSLILESASTNQTSMYLCASSSDGMNTEAFFGQGTRLTVV.

CDR3 sequence: CASSTNRPDQPQHF. The CDR3 DNA is TGTGCCAGTAGTACAAACAGACCTGATCAGCCCCAGCATTTT. The rearrangement links TRBV19 to TRBJ1-5; D is undetermined. Trimming left V 4 bases short and J 5 bases short, with 12 bases between. This CDR3 comprises 14 residues. Germline V gives CDR1 LNHDA, CDR2 SQIVND (reference sequence).

This rearrangement joins TRBV5-4 to TRBJ2-1, with D maybe TRBD1 (7 bases). The CDR3 spans 14 residues. V was cut by 4 bases and J by 4 bases, with 12 bases left in between. Germline values: CDR1 SGHNT, CDR2 YYREEE (reference sequence). CDR3 sequence reads: CASSQGGRYNEQFF. CDR3 nucleotides: TGTGCCAGCAGCCAGGGGGGCCGGTACAATGAGCAGTTCTTC.

The chain employs TRBV19 and TRBJ1-6; 8 bases align to TRBD1. This CDR3 comprises 16 residues. Trimming took 3 bases from V and 4 from J; bases not matched to a gene: 5. Germline CDR1 reads LNHDA; CDR2 reads SQIVND (reference sequence). The CDR3 nucleotides are TGTGCCAGTAGTATTAGGACAGGGACTTATAATTCACCCCTCCACTTT. Amino acids: CASSIRTGTYNSPLHF.

The chain carries TRBV28 and TRBJ2-7; D remains ambiguous. Germline V gene sequence: CDR1 MDHEN, CDR2 SYDVKM. Between the trimmed V and J ends, which lost 3 bases and 0 bases, there was a span of 6 bases. The CDR3 has 13 residues. CDR3 protein: CASSFNPSYEQYF. The CDR3 DNA is TGTGCCAGCAGTTTCAATCCCTCCTACGAGCAGTACTTC.

This clone was observed a single time. The chain couples TRBV7-3 to TRBJ2-1, with D tentatively TRBD1 (6 bases). Germline CDR1 reads SGHTA; CDR2 reads FQGTGA. This CDR3 is built from 14 residues. V was clipped by 3 bases and J by 4 bases, with 10 bases between them. In nucleotides, the CDR3 is TGTGCCAGCAGCTTTGACAGGACTTACAATGAGCAGTTCTTC. Its protein product is CASSFDRTYNEQFF.

The table lists this clone with a count of one. The chain carries TRBV5-1 and TRBJ1-1; TRBD1 is a possible D gene (5 bases). This CDR3 contains 15 residues. V lost 4 bases, J lost 0 bases, and 13 bases lay in between. From germline, CDR1 is SGHRS and CDR2 YFSETQ. The CDR3 loop is CASSNQGDLNTEAFF. Written as DNA, the CDR3 is TGCGCCAGCAGCAACCAGGGAGATTTGAACACTGAAGCTTTCTTT.

The chain employs TRBV5-4 and TRBJ2-1; 7 nucleotides line up with TRBD2. V shed 4 bases and J 1 base; nucleotides not matched to a gene: 8. CDR3 size: 16 residues. The V gene's germline CDR1 is SGHNT and CDR2 YYREEE (reference sequence). CDR3 DNA sequence: TGTGCCAGCAGCCCTAGCCTAGCGGATTCCTACAATGAGCAGTTCTTC. Its protein is CASSPSLADSYNEQFF.

This clone showed up just once. V is TRBV11-3 and J is TRBJ2-1; D possibly corresponds to TRBD2 (7 bases). Germline V gene sequence: CDR1 SGHNT, CDR2 YENEEA. CDR3 length equals 17 residues. V lost 2 bases and J 3 bases, leaving 17 bases between the germline ends. CDR3 sequence (DNA): TGTGCCAGCAGCTTACCCCCATCAAGGGGGGGCTACAATGAGCAGTTCTTC. Protein: CASSLPPSRGGYNEQFF.

The V gene is TRBV10-2, the J gene TRBJ2-7; tentatively, D is TRBD1 or TRBD2 (5 bases each). CDR1 is WSHSY and CDR2 is SAAADI in the germline V gene. The length of the CDR3 is 13 residues. Trimming removed 3 bases from V and 11 bases from J, with 17 bases in between. CDR3 loop: CASSEAGNLGEYF. The CDR3, as DNA: TGCGCCAGCAGTGAAGCCGGGAACCTGGGGGAGTACTTC.

Details on this clone: Mismatch with germline at one junction end may stem from a read error. The rearrangement joins TRBV6-5 to TRBJ1-1; 9 bases align to TRBD1. CDR1 is MNHEY and CDR2 is SVGAGI in the germline V gene. This CDR3 region has 14 residues. The CDR3 sequence is CASSYSNVGQGRLF. CDR3 nucleotide sequence: TGTGCCAGCAGTTACTCGAATGTTGGACAGGGGCGCCTTTTT.

In the case of this clone: Germline and junction disagree at one end, which may indicate a read error. The CDR3 bases are TGCAGTGCTAAGCCGGGACAGCAGTTGATCTTT. Protein product: CSAKPGQQLIF. The gene calls are TRBV20-1 and TRBJ1-1, with TRBD1 identical over 7 bases. The CDR3 is 11 residues long. Per the germline V gene, CDR1 is DFQATT and CDR2 is SNEGSKA (reference sequence).

The chain has TRBV5-1 and TRBJ2-1; D is unresolved. The CDR3 contains 19 residues. Deletions cut 1 base from V and 0 bases from J, with 20 bases between. The germline V gene encodes CDR1 SGHRS and CDR2 YFSETQ. The CDR3 here is CASSLLTPLNPSSYNEQFF. As DNA, the CDR3 is TGCGCCAGCAGCTTGTTGACACCGCTCAACCCTAGCTCCTACAATGAGCAGTTCTTC.

The chain couples TRBV6-5 to TRBJ1-1; D not certain. The germline CDR1 and CDR2 sequences are MNHEY and SVGAGI. With 4 bases removed from V and 0 bases from J, the gap between germline ends came to 6 bases. The CDR3 runs to 13 residues. This chain's CDR3 is CASSSNLNTEAFF. In DNA form, the CDR3 reads TGTGCCAGCAGTTCCAATTTGAACACTGAAGCTTTCTTT.

In this sample, this clone turned up a few times. The same CDR3 arises from other DNA sequences in this sample as well. The V and J genes are TRBV27 and TRBJ1-5; the D is unclear. Germline values: CDR1 MNHEY, CDR2 SMNVEV (reference sequence). This CDR3 comprises 13 residues. The V gene lost 7 bases and the J gene lost 7 bases, with 14 bases spanning the gap. The CDR3 DNA is TGTGCCAGCAAAGAGACTGCCAGGCAGCCCCAGCATTTT. Translating gives CASKETARQPQHF.

The V and J genes are TRBV30 and TRBJ2-7; TRBD2 is a possible D gene (6 bases). Trimming removed 1 base from V and 5 bases from J, with 15 bases in between. CDR1 GTSNPN and CDR2 SVGIG come from the germline V gene (reference sequence). This CDR3 comprises 14 residues. The CDR3 protein is CAWSALGGWDEQYF. CDR3 nucleotide sequence: TGTGCCTGGAGTGCTCTCGGGGGTTGGGACGAGCAGTACTTC.

The rearrangement joins TRBV19 to TRBJ1-5, with D hard to call. The V end lost 3 bases, the J end lost 3 bases, and 21 bases lay between the germline ends. The CDR3 runs to 18 residues. Germline lookup yields CDR1 LNHDA and CDR2 SQIVND (reference sequence). Written as DNA, the CDR3 is TGTGCCAGTAGTATTCTTACCCCCCTCAACAGATTCAATCAGCCCCAGCATTTT. Translating it yields CASSILTPLNRFNQPQHF.

The chain combines TRBV23-1 with TRBJ2-3, with D possibly matching TRBD2 (6 bases). TRBV23-1 is an ORF; its function is uncertain. V shed 3 bases and J shed 0 bases, with 16 bases lying between them. This CDR3 contains 17 residues. CDR3: CASSHPSGSASTDTQYF. The CDR3 DNA follows: TGCGCCAGCAGTCATCCCAGCGGGTCGGCCAGCACAGATACGCAGTATTTT.

CDR3 in amino acids: CASSKDRETQYF. CDR3 nucleotide sequence: TGTGCCAGCAGCAAAGACCGAGAGACCCAGTACTTC. The chain couples TRBV11-3 to TRBJ2-5, with unresolved D. Germline V CDR1 and CDR2: SGHNT, YENEEA. V dropped 5 bases and J dropped 4 bases, with 8 bases sitting between them. The CDR3 totals 12 residues.